These 29 T cell receptor beta chains came from one sample sequenced in a study of T cell responses to AZD1222 COVID-19 vaccine. Here immunoSEQ multiplex PCR was the method, and the copy in TCRdb shows in-frame clones only, minus some. The sample lists about 110,000 clones; roughly 92% were seen once. Sequenced material: peripheral blood, taken 28 days after the second AZD1222 dose. The receptors here all came from an adult who received the AZD1222 COVID-19 vaccine.

The V call is TRBV7-2, the J call TRBJ1-2; TRBD1 is a possible D gene (5 bases). CDR3 length: 15 residues. Germline CDR1 and CDR2: SGHTA and FQGNSA. Between the trimmed V and J ends, which lost 0 bases and 4 bases, there was a span of 12 bases. The CDR3 protein is CASSLAGGYGYGYTF. CDR3 sequence (DNA): TGTGCCAGCAGCTTAGCGGGGGGATACGGCTATGGCTACACCTTC.

The chain couples TRBV6-4 to TRBJ2-7; the D gene could be TRBD1 or TRBD2 (7 bases each). Trimming took 8 bases from V and 4 from J, leaving 15 bases between them. CDR3 length: 13 amino acids. The germline CDR1 and CDR2 sequences are MRHNA and SNTAGT. The CDR3 DNA is TGTGCCAGCCCCGACAGGGAGGGATACGAGCAGTACTTC. Translated, it gives CASPDREGYEQYF.

CDR3 region: CASSQGWETEQFF. In DNA form, the CDR3 reads TGCGCCAGCAGCCAAGGATGGGAGACGGAGCAGTTCTTC. This chain joins TRBV4-3 and TRBJ2-1; tentative D call: TRBD2 (5 bases). Germline CDR1 reads LGHNA; CDR2 reads YSLEER. V was shortened by 1 base and J by 10 bases, with 11 bases between the two germline ends. The CDR3 is 13 amino acids.

The gene calls are TRBV19 and TRBJ2-2; D not resolved. Germline V gives CDR1 LNHDA, CDR2 SQIVND (reference sequence). V lost 0 bases and J lost 5, with 7 bases in between. CDR3 length: 14 residues. CDR3 region: CASSIDLYTGELFF. The CDR3 bases are TGTGCCAGTAGTATAGATCTTTATACCGGGGAGCTGTTTTTT.

V is TRBV5-1 and J is TRBJ1-1; D is uncertain. Germline assignment: CDR1 SGHRS and CDR2 YFSETQ. V lost 2 bases to trimming and J lost 1 base, with 12 bases between them. The CDR3 sequence is 15 residues long. The CDR3 DNA follows: TGCGCCAGCAGCTTTACGACCCTGACGAACACTGAAGCTTTCTTT. It is translated as CASSFTTLTNTEAFF.

The rearrangement uses TRBV2 and TRBJ1-2; possibly TRBD1 for D (6 bases). The CDR3 covers 14 residues. The V end lost 4 bases, the J end lost 4 bases, and 13 bases lay between the germline ends. Per the germline V gene, CDR1 is SNHLY and CDR2 is FYNNEI. Written as DNA, the CDR3 is TGTGCCAGCAGTGTATCCGGGACACTCTATGGCTACACCTTC. Amino acid sequence: CASSVSGTLYGYTF.

This chain uses TRBV18 with TRBJ1-1; TRBD1 aligns across 10 bases. The ends lost 3 bases at V and 4 bases at J; junction bases unmatched: 2. Germline-derived CDR1 and CDR2 are KGHSH and LQKENI. The CDR3 totals 14 residues. CDR3 sequence: CASSPGTGVTEAFF. CDR3 DNA sequence: TGTGCCAGCTCACCCGGGACAGGGGTCACTGAAGCTTTCTTT.

This rearrangement joins TRBV24-1 to TRBJ1-5; D is undetermined. The V gene's germline CDR1 is KGHDR and CDR2 SFDVKD. V lost 4 bases and J 3 bases, leaving 9 bases between the germline ends. This CDR3 has 14 residues. CDR3 nucleotide sequence: TGTGCCACCAGTGACCCATCCTTCAATCAGCCCCAGCATTTT. Amino acids: CATSDPSFNQPQHF.

The V call is TRBV6-5, the J call TRBJ2-1, with 10 bases lining up with TRBD2. Looked up from germline, CDR1 is MNHEY and CDR2 is SVGAGI. V lost 0 bases, J lost 4 bases, and 3 bases stayed unmatched. The CDR3 runs to 16 residues. The chain's CDR3 is CASSYSASGGYNEQFF. In DNA form, the CDR3 reads TGTGCCAGCAGTTACTCGGCTAGCGGGGGTTACAATGAGCAGTTCTTC.

This rearrangement joins TRBV19 to TRBJ1-4; D is unresolved. Trimming cost V 2 bases and J 8 bases, with 12 bases left between them. This CDR3 contains 14 residues. Germline V gene sequence: CDR1 LNHDA, CDR2 SQIVND (reference sequence). The CDR3 DNA sequence: TGTGCCAGTAGTATAAGGCCAAGAGGCGAAAAACTGTTTTTT. Translation: CASSIRPRGEKLFF.

The genes are TRBV5-1 and TRBJ2-1; 9 bases are a match to TRBD1. V was clipped by 3 bases and J by 7 bases; unmatched bases: 14. In germline, CDR1 is SGHRS, CDR2 YFSETQ. The CDR3 extends over 17 amino acids. CDR3 bases: TGCGCCAGCAGCTCCAACCCCGGGGACAGGGTGGGAAATGAGCAGTTCTTC. Its translation: CASSSNPGDRVGNEQFF.

The chain couples TRBV7-2 to TRBJ1-1; unclear D gene. The CDR3 has 16 amino acids. Germline V gene sequence: CDR1 SGHTA, CDR2 FQGNSA. V was shortened by 2 bases and J by 2 bases, with 15 bases between the two germline ends. The DNA for the CDR3 is TGTGCCAGCAGCTTATTAGCTACGGCGGGTAACACTGAAGCTTTCTTT. This encodes CASSLLATAGNTEAFF.

The rearrangement joins TRBV25-1 to TRBJ2-1; D perhaps matches TRBD1 (5 bases). This CDR3 has 14 residues. Deletions cut 6 bases from V and 2 bases from J, with 11 bases between. The V gene's germline CDR1 is MGHDK and CDR2 SYGVNS. The CDR3 DNA sequence: TGTGCCAGCAGCCAGGGTGGCGCCTACAATGAGCAGTTCTTC. This translates into CASSQGGAYNEQFF.

The genes are TRBV7-9 and TRBJ2-1; D unclear. This CDR3 is 14 amino acids long. Germline lookup yields CDR1 SEHNR and CDR2 FQNEAQ (reference sequence). The V end lost 2 bases, the J end lost 4 bases, and 9 bases lay between the germline ends. The CDR3 protein is CASSLPPRYNEQFF. The CDR3 DNA follows: TGTGCCAGCAGCTTACCTCCACGGTACAATGAGCAGTTCTTC. Variable domain in full (rest from reference TRBV7-9 and TRBJ2-1): DTGVSQNPRHKITKRGQNVTFRCDPISEHNRLYWYRQTLGQGPEFLTYFQNEAQLEKSRLLSDRFSAERPKGSFSTLEIQRTEQGDSAMYLCASSLPPRYNEQFFGPGTRLTVL.

This clone showed up just once. This rearrangement joins TRBV3-1 (or the pseudogene TRBV3-2) to TRBJ2-3, with D perhaps TRBD1 (5 bases). Trimming took off 0 bases at V and 1 base at J, with 8 bases between the two ends. Germline V gene data show CDR1 as LGHDT and CDR2 as YNNKEL (reference sequence). The CDR3 totals 15 residues. Here the CDR3 DNA reads TGTGCCAGCAGCCAAGATCCAGGGCGCACAGATACGCAGTATTTT. The encoded protein is CASSQDPGRTDTQYF.

The chain joins TRBV11-2 to TRBJ1-1; no clear D gene. The V and J ends lost 0 bases and 1 base respectively, with 6 bases between them. The CDR3 has 14 residues. The germline gives CDR1 SGHAT, CDR2 FQNNGV. The CDR3 sequence is CASSLEVQNTEAFF. In DNA, the CDR3 is TGTGCCAGCAGCTTAGAGGTCCAGAACACTGAAGCTTTCTTT.

CDR3 in amino acids: CSAGQNNQPQHF. The CDR3 nucleotides read TGCAGCGCCGGACAGAACAATCAGCCCCAGCATTTT. The gene calls are TRBV29-1 and TRBJ1-5, with D maybe TRBD1 (6 bases). The CDR3 length is 12 residues. V gave up 7 bases and J gave up 3 bases, with 10 bases separating them. In germline, CDR1 is SQVTM, CDR2 ANQGSEA.

The CDR3 nucleotides read TGCGCCAGCAGCGAGGGTCGTGGTAATGAAAAACTGTTTTTT. Amino acids: CASSEGRGNEKLFF. The chain uses TRBV5-1 and TRBJ1-4; D call uncertain. This CDR3 comprises 14 residues. V lost 4 bases and J lost 4, with 11 bases in between. Germline V gene data show CDR1 as SGHRS and CDR2 as YFSETQ.

The V call is TRBV24-1, the J call TRBJ1-2; no definite D call. V dropped 0 bases and J dropped 6 bases, with 7 bases sitting between them. This CDR3 spans 13 amino acids. CDR1 is KGHDR and CDR2 is SFDVKD in the germline V gene. The CDR3 nucleotides are TGTGCCACCAGTGATTTGACAGCGGATGGCTACACCTTC. Protein: CATSDLTADGYTF.

The V and J genes are TRBV2 and TRBJ1-3; D uncertain. The CDR3 contains 14 residues. Per the germline V gene, CDR1 is SNHLY and CDR2 is FYNNEI. V lost 6 bases to trimming and J lost 3 bases, with 12 bases between them. CDR3 residues: CASSARTSGNTIYF. CDR3 nucleotides: TGTGCCAGCAGCGCTCGGACGAGTGGAAACACCATATATTTT.

The V and J genes are TRBV24-1 and TRBJ2-5, with a tentative D call TRBD2 (6 bases). Germline CDR1 reads KGHDR; CDR2 reads SFDVKD. The CDR3 has 16 amino acids. V lost 5 bases and J lost 2, with 17 bases in between. The CDR3 reads CATSGSWRDLQETQYF. In DNA, the CDR3 is TGTGCCACCAGTGGGTCGTGGCGGGATTTGCAAGAGACCCAGTACTTC.

The V and J genes are TRBV7-2 and TRBJ2-3; 8 bases agree with TRBD1. The CDR3 extends over 15 amino acids. Germline CDR1 SGHTA, CDR2 FQGNSA. V shed 3 bases and J 0 bases; nucleotides not matched to a gene: 2. CDR3: CASSLTGVSTDTQYF. The CDR3 DNA reads TGTGCCAGCAGCTTGACAGGGGTTAGCACAGATACGCAGTATTTT.

This clone was detected once. The V gene is TRBV7-8, the J gene TRBJ2-2; possibly TRBD1 for D (5 bases). The CDR3 extends over 15 amino acids. From germline, CDR1 is SGHVS and CDR2 FQNEAQ. V shed 2 bases and J shed 6 bases, with 13 bases lying between them. The CDR3: CASSLWQGSPGELFF. The CDR3 DNA reads as TGTGCCAGCAGCTTATGGCAGGGTAGCCCCGGGGAGCTGTTTTTT.

In its sample, this clone was seen once. This chain joins TRBV5-1 and TRBJ2-1; the match to TRBD1 covers 7 bases. V dropped 4 bases and J dropped 0; count of bases not matched to a gene: 10. Germline CDR1 SGHRS, CDR2 YFSETQ. The CDR3 is made up of 17 amino acids. DNA of the CDR3: TGCGCCAGCAGCGAGTCGACAGGGAAGGCCTCCTACAATGAGCAGTTCTTC. Translation: CASSESTGKASYNEQFF.

The chain joins TRBV9 to TRBJ1-5; no definite D call. CDR3 length: 15 amino acids. V lost 0 bases and J 1 base, leaving 8 bases between the germline ends. Germline V gene data show CDR1 as SGDLS and CDR2 as YYNGEE. The chain's CDR3 is CASSVDGSSNQPQHF. The CDR3 region has the DNA TGTGCCAGCAGCGTAGACGGTTCGAGCAATCAGCCCCAGCATTTT.

The genes are TRBV3-1 (or the pseudogene TRBV3-2) and TRBJ2-1, with 11 positions matching TRBD2. The V segment lost 0 bases and the J segment 3 bases; nucleotides outside the gene matches: 4. Germline assignment: CDR1 LGHDT and CDR2 YNNKEL (reference sequence). The CDR3 length is 17 residues. CDR3 loop: CASSQEIAGGLYNEQFF. The CDR3 DNA sequence: TGTGCCAGCAGCCAAGAAATAGCGGGGGGGCTCTACAATGAGCAGTTCTTC.

The chain is built from TRBV6-5 and TRBJ2-1; 7 bases are a match to TRBD2. The CDR3 is 13 amino acids. The germline V gene encodes CDR1 MNHEY and CDR2 SVGAGI. V shed 7 bases, J shed 1 base, and the junction held 1 base outside the gene matches. The CDR3: CASKRGSYNEQFF. Written as DNA, the CDR3 is TGTGCCAGCAAGCGGGGATCCTACAATGAGCAGTTCTTC.

This clone was observed once. CDR3 amino acids: CASSLEGANSGANVLTF. In DNA form, the CDR3 reads TGTGCCAGCAGTCTGGAGGGGGCCAACTCTGGGGCCAACGTCCTGACTTTC. This chain connects TRBV28 to TRBJ2-6; D may be TRBD1 (7 bases). Deletions cut 5 bases from V and 0 bases from J, with 14 bases between. Germline V lookup: CDR1 MDHEN, CDR2 SYDVKM. This CDR3 contains 17 residues.

The V gene is TRBV5-1, the J gene TRBJ2-1, with 7 bases fitting TRBD2. The CDR3 has 15 residues. J gave up 4 bases and V 4 bases, and 8 bases lay outside the gene matches. Germline V gene sequence: CDR1 SGHRS, CDR2 YFSETQ. DNA for the CDR3: TGCGCCAGCAGCCCGGGACTATCTCCATACAATGAGCAGTTCTTC. Translation gives CASSPGLSPYNEQFF.